This T cell receptor (beta chain) was recovered during a study of T cells in Graves' hyperthyroidism and ophthalmopathy. Trimming cost V 4 bases and J 0 bases; bases outside gene matches: 13. CDR1 LGHDT and CDR2 YNNKEL come from the germline V gene (reference sequence). The CDR3 extends over 19 amino acids. Regions amplified from RNA transcripts were the TCR beta CDR3 regions. Using the HTBI primer set, a first-round RT-PCR was run on the TCR CDR3. TCRdb fed the multiplex PCR reads into MiXCR, producing one record per CDR3 protein. The table lists about 640,000 distinct CDR3 sequences, less than 25% of them singletons, with around a third in the top ten. At least 3 on the Clinical Activity Score was recorded for ophthalmopathy patients, who also had NOSPECS grade at least 4 and duration under 3 months.

The receptor was derived from a man aged 25-45 years with Graves' ophthalmopathy. The chain links TRBV3-1 to TRBJ2-3, with 10 bases fitting TRBD2. Sequencing was done on a sample of blood. In DNA, the CDR3 is TGTGCCAGCAGCCCCGGGGTGATACTAGCGGGAAGGAGCACAGATACGCAGTATTTT. This sequence encodes CASSPGVILAGRSTDTQYF.